This TCR beta chain was found in a study of prognosis after radiotherapy for stage I lung cancer. Study-wide background: The approximately 13 male and several female patients were aged roughly 50 to 85, median about 74 years. Tumors were squamous cell carcinoma in over 5 patients and adenocarcinoma in twelve. Broader study findings: A fall in unique TCR clone counts followed stereotactic body radiation therapy, with medians of around 10,000 versus 6,900.

CDR3 length: 14 amino acids. Germline assignment: CDR1 LNHDA and CDR2 SQIVND (reference sequence). The germline V and J ends were trimmed by 6 bases and 0 bases, with 6 bases remaining between them. Peripheral blood, about 6 milliliters per draw, was collected at each of two time points. The authors amplified TCR beta CDR3 from genomic DNA using two-round multiplex PCR. Primers targeting each individual TRBV and TRBJ gene were applied in first-round PCR. TCRdb re-analysed the multiplex PCR reads in MiXCR, keeping a single row per CDR3 protein. The sample contains some 36,000 distinct CDR3 sequences, around a quarter of which appear only once. This clonotype was counted ten times or more. The antigen remains undetermined.

Sequenced here: PBMCs, sampled before or after stereotactic body radiation therapy (not recorded which). V gene TRBV19 combines with J gene TRBJ2-6; no clear D. This TCR derives from a donor older than 45 with non-small cell lung cancer. CDR3 region: CASSQLSGANVLTF. The CDR3 coding sequence is TGTGCCAGTAGCCAACTCTCTGGGGCCAACGTCCTGACTTTC.